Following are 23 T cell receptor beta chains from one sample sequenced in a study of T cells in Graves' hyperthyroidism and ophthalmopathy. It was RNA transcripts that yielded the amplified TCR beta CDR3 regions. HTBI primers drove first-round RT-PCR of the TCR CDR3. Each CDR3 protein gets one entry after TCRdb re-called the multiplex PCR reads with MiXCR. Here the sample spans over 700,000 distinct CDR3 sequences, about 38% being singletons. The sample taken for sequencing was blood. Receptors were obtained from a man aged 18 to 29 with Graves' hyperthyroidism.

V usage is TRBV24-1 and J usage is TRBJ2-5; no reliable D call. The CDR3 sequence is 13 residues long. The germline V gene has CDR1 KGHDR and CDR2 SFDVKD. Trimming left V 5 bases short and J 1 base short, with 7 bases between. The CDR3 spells CATSVGTQETQYF. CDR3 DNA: TGTGCCACCAGTGTGGGCACCCAAGAGACCCAGTACTTC.

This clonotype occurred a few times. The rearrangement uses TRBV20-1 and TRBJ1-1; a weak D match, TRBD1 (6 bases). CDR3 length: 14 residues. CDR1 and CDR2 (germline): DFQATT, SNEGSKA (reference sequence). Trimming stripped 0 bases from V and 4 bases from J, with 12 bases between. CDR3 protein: CSARDPGAGTEAFF. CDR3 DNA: TGCAGTGCTAGAGATCCGGGGGCAGGCACTGAAGCTTTCTTT.

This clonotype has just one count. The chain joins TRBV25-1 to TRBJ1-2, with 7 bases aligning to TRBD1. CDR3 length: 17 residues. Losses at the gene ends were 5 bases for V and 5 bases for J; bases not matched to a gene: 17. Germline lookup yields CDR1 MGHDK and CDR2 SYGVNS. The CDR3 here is CASSPHYRGDEDYGYTF. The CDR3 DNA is TGTGCCAGCAGTCCCCACTACAGGGGAGACGAAGATTATGGCTACACCTTC.

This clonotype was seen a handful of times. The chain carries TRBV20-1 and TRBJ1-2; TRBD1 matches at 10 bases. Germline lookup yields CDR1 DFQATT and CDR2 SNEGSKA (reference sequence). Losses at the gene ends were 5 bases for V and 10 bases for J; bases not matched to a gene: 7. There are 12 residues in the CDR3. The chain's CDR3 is CSASGTGEHYTF. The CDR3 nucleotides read TGCAGTGCTTCCGGGACAGGGGAGCACTACACCTTC.

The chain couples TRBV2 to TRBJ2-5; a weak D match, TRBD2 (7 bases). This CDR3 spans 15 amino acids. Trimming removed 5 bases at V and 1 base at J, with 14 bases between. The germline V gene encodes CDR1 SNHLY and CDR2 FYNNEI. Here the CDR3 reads CASSLHAGAQETQYF. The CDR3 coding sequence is TGTGCCAGCAGTTTGCATGCGGGGGCCCAAGAGACCCAGTACTTC.

The CDR3 region has the DNA TGTGCCAGCAGTGAAAGGACAGGGTATCGGGAGACCCAGTACTTC. Translation gives CASSERTGYRETQYF. The chain links TRBV2 to TRBJ2-5, with 8 bases lining up with TRBD1. With V trimmed by 2 bases and J by 5 bases, 7 bases remained unmatched. Germline CDR1 SNHLY, CDR2 FYNNEI. The CDR3 runs 15 residues. The entire variable domain, with the rest obtained from reference TRBV2 and TRBJ2-5, is as follows: EPEVTQTPSHQVTQMGQEVILRCVPISNHLYFYWYRQILGQKVEFLVSFYNNEISEKSEIFDDQFSVERPDGSNFTLKIRSTKLEDSAMYFCASSERTGYRETQYFGPGTRLLVL.

CDR3 bases: TGTGCCAGCGGGACTTCGGAGGGGGATACGCAGTATTTT. The encoded protein is CASGTSEGDTQYF. The chain links TRBV7-7 to TRBJ2-3; D is perhaps TRBD2 (6 bases). Per the germline V gene, CDR1 is SSHAT and CDR2 is FNYEAQ (reference sequence). The CDR3 runs to 13 residues. The V and J ends lost 8 bases and 6 bases respectively, with 15 bases between them.

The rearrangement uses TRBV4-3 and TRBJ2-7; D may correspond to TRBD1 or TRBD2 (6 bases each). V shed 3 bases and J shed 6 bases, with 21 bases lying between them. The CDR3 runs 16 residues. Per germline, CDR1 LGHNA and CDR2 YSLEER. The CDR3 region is CASSQGPGLGAAEQYF. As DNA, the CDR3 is TGCGCCAGCAGCCAGGGACCGGGACTGGGGGCCGCCGAGCAGTACTTC.

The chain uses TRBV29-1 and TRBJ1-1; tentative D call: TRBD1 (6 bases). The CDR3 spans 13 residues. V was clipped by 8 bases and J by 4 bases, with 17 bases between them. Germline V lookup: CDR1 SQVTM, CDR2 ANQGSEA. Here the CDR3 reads CSLKGLQGTEAFF. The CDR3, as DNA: TGCAGCCTCAAGGGCCTACAGGGCACTGAAGCTTTCTTT.

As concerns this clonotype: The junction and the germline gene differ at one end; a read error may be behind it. The CDR3 sequence is CSFEVTTEAFF. The CDR3 DNA follows: TGCAGCTTTGAAGTGACCACTGAAGCTTTCTTT. The chain uses TRBV29-1 and TRBJ1-1; D not resolved. The CDR3 runs 11 residues. The germline V gene has CDR1 SQVTM and CDR2 ANQGSEA.

The chain's CDR3 is CRVGGSGANVLTF. The CDR3 DNA reads TGCAGAGTAGGGGGTTCTGGGGCCAACGTCCTGACTTTC. J is TRBJ2-6 and V is TRBV29-1; D is possibly TRBD1 (6 bases). Germline CDR1 is SQVTM and CDR2 is ANQGSEA. This CDR3 spans 13 amino acids.

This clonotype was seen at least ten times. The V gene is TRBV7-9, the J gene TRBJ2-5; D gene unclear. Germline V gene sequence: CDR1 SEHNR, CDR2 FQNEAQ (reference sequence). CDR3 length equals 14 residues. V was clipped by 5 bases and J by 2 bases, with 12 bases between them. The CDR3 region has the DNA TGTGCCAGCAGCCCGCGCAACGCTCAAGAGACCCAGTACTTC. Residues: CASSPRNAQETQYF.

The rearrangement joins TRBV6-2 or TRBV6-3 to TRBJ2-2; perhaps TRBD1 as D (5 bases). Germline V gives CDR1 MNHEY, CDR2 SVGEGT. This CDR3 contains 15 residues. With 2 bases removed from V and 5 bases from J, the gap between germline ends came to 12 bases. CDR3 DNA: TGTGCCAGCAGTTACGGGCCAGGGTATACCGGGGAGCTGTTTTTT. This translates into CASSYGPGYTGELFF.

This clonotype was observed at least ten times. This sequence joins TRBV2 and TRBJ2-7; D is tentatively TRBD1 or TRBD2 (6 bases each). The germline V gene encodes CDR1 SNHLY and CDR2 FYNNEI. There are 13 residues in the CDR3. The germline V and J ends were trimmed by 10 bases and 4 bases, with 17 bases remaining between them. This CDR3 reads CATKGGSWYEQYF. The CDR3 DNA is TGTGCCACCAAAGGGGGGTCGTGGTACGAGCAGTACTTC.

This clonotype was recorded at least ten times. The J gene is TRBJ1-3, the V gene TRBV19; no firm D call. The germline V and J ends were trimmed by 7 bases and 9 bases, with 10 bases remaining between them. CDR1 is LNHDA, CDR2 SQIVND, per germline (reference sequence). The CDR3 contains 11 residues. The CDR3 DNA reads TGTGCCAGTACTCAGTTGAGCACCATATATTTT. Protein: CASTQLSTIYF.

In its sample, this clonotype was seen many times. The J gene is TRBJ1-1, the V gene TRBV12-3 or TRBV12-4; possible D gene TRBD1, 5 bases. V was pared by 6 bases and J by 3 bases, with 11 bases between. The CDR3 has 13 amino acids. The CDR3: CASSFVGDTEAFF. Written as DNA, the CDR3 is TGTGCCAGCAGCTTTGTAGGGGACACTGAAGCTTTCTTT.

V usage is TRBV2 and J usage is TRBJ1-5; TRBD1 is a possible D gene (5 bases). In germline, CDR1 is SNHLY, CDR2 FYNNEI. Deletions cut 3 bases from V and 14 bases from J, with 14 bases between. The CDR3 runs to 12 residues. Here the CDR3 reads CASSDWDSYEHF. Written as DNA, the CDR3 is TGTGCCAGCAGTGACTGGGACTCCTACGAGCATTTT.

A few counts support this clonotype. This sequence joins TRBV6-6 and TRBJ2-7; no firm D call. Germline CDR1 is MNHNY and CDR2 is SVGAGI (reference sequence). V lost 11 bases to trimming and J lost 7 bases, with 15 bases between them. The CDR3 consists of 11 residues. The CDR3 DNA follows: TGTGCCGTGTGGGTTGCGAGGGAGCAGTACTTC. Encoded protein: CAVWVAREQYF.

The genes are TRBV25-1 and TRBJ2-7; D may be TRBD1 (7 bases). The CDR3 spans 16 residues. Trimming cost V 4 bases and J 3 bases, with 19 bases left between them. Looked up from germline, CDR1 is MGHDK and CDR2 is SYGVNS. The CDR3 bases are TGTGCCAGCAGTGCAGCTACAGGGGTGGGGGGCTACGAGCAGTACTTC. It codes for CASSAATGVGGYEQYF.

CDR3 residues: CAISEYWEGRNQPQHF. The CDR3 nucleotides are TGTGCCATCAGTGAATACTGGGAGGGTCGCAATCAGCCCCAGCATTTT. The J gene is TRBJ1-5, the V gene TRBV10-3; D ambiguous. V dropped 3 bases and J dropped 2 bases, with 14 bases sitting between them. The CDR3 covers 16 residues. Germline V gene data show CDR1 as ENHRY and CDR2 as SYGVKD.

The CDR3 region has the DNA TGTGCCAGCAGCCCCGTGGACAGATACACTGAAGCTTTCTTT. It specifies CASSPVDRYTEAFF. This chain links TRBV7-9 with TRBJ1-1; D might be TRBD1 (6 bases). Germline CDR1 and CDR2: SEHNR and FQNEAQ (reference sequence). V dropped 5 bases and J dropped 3 bases, with 13 bases sitting between them. This CDR3 contains 14 residues. Looking up the rest from reference TRBV7-9 and TRBJ1-1 gives the full variable domain: DTGVSQNPRHKITKRGQNVTFRCDPISEHNRLYWYRQTLGQGPEFLTYFQNEAQLEKSRLLSDRFSAERPKGSFSTLEIQRTEQGDSAMYLCASSPVDRYTEAFFGQGTRLTVV.

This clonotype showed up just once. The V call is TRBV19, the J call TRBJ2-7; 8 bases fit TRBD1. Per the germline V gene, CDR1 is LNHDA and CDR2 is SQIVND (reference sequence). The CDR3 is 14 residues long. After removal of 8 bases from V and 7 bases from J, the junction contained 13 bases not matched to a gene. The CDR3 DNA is TGTGCCAGTCGCCAGACAGGGGCAGGAGGAGAGCAGTACTTC. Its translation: CASRQTGAGGEQYF.

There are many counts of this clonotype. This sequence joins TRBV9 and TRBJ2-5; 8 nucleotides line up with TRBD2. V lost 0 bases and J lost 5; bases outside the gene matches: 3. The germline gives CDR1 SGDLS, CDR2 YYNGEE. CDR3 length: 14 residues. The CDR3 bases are TGTGCCAGCAGCGTAGGAGCGGGAGATGAGACCCAGTACTTC. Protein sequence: CASSVGAGDETQYF.